The clone carrying this TCR beta chain has a count of ten or more. Its antigen remains unknown. The data stem from a study of CD8 T cells in ankylosing spondylitis. Study outcomes and limitations: It was reported that disease-linked clones were significantly enriched in matched ankylosing spondylitis synovial fluid. Blood of patients with ankylosing spondylitis appeared to be characterized by a TCR beta motif of several highly homologous variants.

V was pared by 1 base and J by 9 bases, with 11 bases of the junction left unmatched. The CDR3 runs 16 residues. Germline-derived CDR1 and CDR2 are SGHDN and FVKESK. Preparation of TCR beta libraries was done by quantitative 5'-RACE with molecular barcodes. TCRdb processed the 5' RACE reads anew with MiXCR; each CDR3 protein has one entry. Of about 540,000 distinct CDR3 sequences listed, roughly 13% are singletons. The receptor's source is a male donor with ankylosing spondylitis. The specimen sequenced was blood, either unsorted or a sorted T cell fraction (not recorded which). V gene TRBV14 combines with J gene TRBJ2-1, with 8 positions matching TRBD1. DNA for the CDR3: TGTGCCAGCAGCCAAGGTCTCGACAGGGGAATGGGTGAGCAGTTCTTC. Translated, it gives CASSQGLDRGMGEQFF.